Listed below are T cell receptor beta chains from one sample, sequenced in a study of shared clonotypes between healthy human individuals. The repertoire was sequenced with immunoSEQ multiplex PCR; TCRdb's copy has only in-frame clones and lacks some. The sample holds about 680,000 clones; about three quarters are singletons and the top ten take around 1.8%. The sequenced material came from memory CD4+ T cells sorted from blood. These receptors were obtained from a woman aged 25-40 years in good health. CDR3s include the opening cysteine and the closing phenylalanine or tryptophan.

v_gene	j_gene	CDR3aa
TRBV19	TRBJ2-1	CASSSTGDLNEQFF
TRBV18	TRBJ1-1	CASSPRPQNTEAFF
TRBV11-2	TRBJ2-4	CASSPLGGKNIQYF
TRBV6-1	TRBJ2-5	CASLSSGRETQYF
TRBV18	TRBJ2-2	CASSPRQGDTGELFF
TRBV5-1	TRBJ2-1	CASSFSSAGYNEQFF
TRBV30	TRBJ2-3	CAWRLGGRTDTQYF
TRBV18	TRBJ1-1	CASYAPGRNTEAFF
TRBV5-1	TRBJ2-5	CASSLVETQYF
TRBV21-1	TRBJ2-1	CARGLADYNEQFF
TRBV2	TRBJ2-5	CASTLEETQYF
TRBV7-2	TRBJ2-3	CASSTYRDSFVSDTQYF
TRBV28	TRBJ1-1	CASSLVVGGNLNTEAFF
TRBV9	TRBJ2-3	CASSPPSTDTQYF
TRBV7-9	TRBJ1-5	CASSSSGDQPQHF
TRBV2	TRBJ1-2	CASSDSGLGGYTF
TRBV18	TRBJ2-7	CASSPNGMDEQYF
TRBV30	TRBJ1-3	CAWSWDPSSGNTIYF
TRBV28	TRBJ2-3	CASSLRSGHTDTQYF
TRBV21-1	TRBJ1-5	CASSMRRQGHQPQHF
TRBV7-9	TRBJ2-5	CASSLTETQYF
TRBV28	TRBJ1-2	CASEKSPRGYTF
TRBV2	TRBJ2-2	CASSEGTSGITGELFF
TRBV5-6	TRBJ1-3	CASSLDMARASGNTIYF
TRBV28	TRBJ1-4	CASSKQVSNEKLFF
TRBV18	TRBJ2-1	CASSPREAFTYNEQFF
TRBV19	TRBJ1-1	CASSPLGKEGTEAFF
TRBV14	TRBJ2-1	CASSQELGSVSYNEQFF
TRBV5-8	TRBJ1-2	CASSPGTAWGYTF
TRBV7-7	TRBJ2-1	CASSPGYGHEQFF
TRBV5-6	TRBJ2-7	CASEQTGQGGYEQYF
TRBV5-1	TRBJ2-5	CASSRTGSTGETQYF
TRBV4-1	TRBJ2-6	CASSQEGPRIGPSGANVLTF
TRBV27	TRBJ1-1	CASSMTGGYTEAFF
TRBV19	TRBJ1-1	CASQRGDKNTEAFF
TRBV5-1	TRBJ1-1	CASSPGTGGAGFVEAFF
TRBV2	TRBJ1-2	CASSPSTANLGGYTF
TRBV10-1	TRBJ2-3	CASSPGRSITDTQYF
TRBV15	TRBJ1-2	CATSKGQGEGYTF
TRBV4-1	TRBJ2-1	CASSQTSFRLNEQFF
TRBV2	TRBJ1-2	CASSEDLFYYGYTF
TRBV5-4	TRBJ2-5	CASSSGTAQETQYF
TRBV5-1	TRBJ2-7	CASSLGTSGNWQYF
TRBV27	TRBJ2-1	CASSLRADSLEQFF
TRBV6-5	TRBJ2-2	CASSYTLGVGELFF
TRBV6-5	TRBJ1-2	CASIDSNYGYTF
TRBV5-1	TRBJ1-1	CASSFFWDLNTEAFF
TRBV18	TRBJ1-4	CASSRGQTEKLFF
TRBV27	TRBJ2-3	CASSLGTSVADTQYF
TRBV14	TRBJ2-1	CASSKQEVGAQFF
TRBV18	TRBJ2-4	CASSPIGTGGAAIQYF
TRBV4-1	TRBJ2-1	CASSQGAGTGGPSSYNEQFF
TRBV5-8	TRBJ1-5	CASSYNYGGNQPQHF
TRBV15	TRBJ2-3	CATSRDTSQGVADTQYF